Listed below are T cell receptor beta chains from one sample, sequenced in a study of blood T cells in healthy people across ages. TCRdb re-called the 5' RACE reads with MiXCR, one entry per CDR3 protein. In the table there are fewer than 800,000 distinct CDR3 sequences, 20% to 25% of which are singletons. These data were likewise used in another study, on T cells of mothers and their children.

Specimen: blood. The source of these receptors is a boy younger than 18 in good health. CDR3s include the opening cysteine and the closing phenylalanine or tryptophan. A D gene is named only where the DNA matches it firmly.

D: TRBD1
V: TRBV28
CDR3: CASSPMTGVIHQPQHF

D: TRBD1
V: TRBV29-1
CDR3: CSVEPRDSYNEQFF

D: .
V: TRBV7-9
CDR3: CASSLQFSGGELFF

D: TRBD2
V: TRBV29-1
CDR3: CSVFGGRETQYF

D: .
V: TRBV2
CDR3: CASSEALDSLAKNIQYF

D: .
V: TRBV7-8
CDR3: CASIPGGKAYEQYF

D: .
V: TRBV24-1
CDR3: CATSAERDVGGYTF

D: TRBD2
V: TRBV20-1
CDR3: CSATGLAGYNEQFF

D: TRBD1
V: TRBV2
CDR3: CASSEGRTGADTEAFF

D: TRBD1
V: TRBV6-5
CDR3: CASTRGGGQPQHF

D: .
V: TRBV4-3
CDR3: CASSQDSTRAHEKLFF

D: .
V: TRBV6-6
CDR3: CASSYAEGDETQYF

D: TRBD1
V: TRBV3-1
CDR3: CASSRRTGGFDGYTF

D: TRBD2
V: TRBV28
CDR3: CASSQGGASGSFSETQYF

D: TRBD1
V: TRBV2
CDR3: CASNRQGEGDTQYF

D: .
V: TRBV5-5
CDR3: CASSLVPYRELFF

D: TRBD2
V: TRBV4-2
CDR3: CASSRNSPGAGGDNEQFF

D: .
V: TRBV20-1
CDR3: CSASTSGLAGEQYF

D: TRBD2
V: TRBV28
CDR3: CASSVTSGNSYERYF

D: .
V: TRBV29-1
CDR3: CSVEGHGREAFF

D: .
V: TRBV20-1
CDR3: CNARLLGSYNEQFF

D: .
V: TRBV28
CDR3: CASRRSSRAGQETQYF

D: TRBD1
V: TRBV20-1
CDR3: CSARAVTGNEQYF

D: .
V: TRBV7-3
CDR3: CASSLSGGQPQHF

D: .
V: TRBV5-5
CDR3: CASSLEVTRDVRNSPLHF

D: TRBD2
V: TRBV12-3/TRBV12-4
CDR3: CASRAAGGAYNEQFF

D: .
V: TRBV2
CDR3: CASSQWREGANVLTF

D: .
V: TRBV19
CDR3: CASSLPEGGSSPLHF

D: .
V: TRBV7-9
CDR3: CASSLFPDKAYEQYF

D: .
V: TRBV7-3
CDR3: CASRLTSTDTQYF

D: .
V: TRBV12-5
CDR3: CASGWGEQFF

D: TRBD1
V: TRBV28
CDR3: CASRDRGTNEKLFF

D: TRBD1
V: TRBV12-3/TRBV12-4
CDR3: CASSLKRGPGQSTFLLNQPQHF

D: TRBD1
V: TRBV14
CDR3: CASSQLGQGFNEQFF

D: .
V: TRBV20-1
CDR3: CSATNATNERLFF

D: TRBD2
V: TRBV20-1
CDR3: CSAETSGRYQETQYF

D: .
V: TRBV6-2/TRBV6-3
CDR3: CASSTPGHAVDEQFF

D: .
V: TRBV14
CDR3: CASGQGWNTQYF

D: .
V: TRBV10-3
CDR3: CAISERADTQYF

D: .
V: TRBV20-1
CDR3: CSAAVYSNTEAFF

D: .
V: TRBV20-1
CDR3: CSARGLIAEAFF

D: .
V: TRBV5-1
CDR3: CASRDSVFDSPLHF

D: .
V: TRBV7-9
CDR3: CASSPRTIMYQETQYF